Listed below are T cell receptor beta chains from one sample, sequenced in a study of shared clonotypes between healthy human individuals. The assay was immunoSEQ multiplex PCR, and TCRdb's table has in-frame clones only and misses some. Of around 1,900,000 clones listed, 80% to 95% were seen once; the top ten hold over 1.5%. The sequencing input was naive CD8+ T cells from PBMCs. Receptors originate from a man between 18 and 35 years old in good health. Some clones in this sample may be carry-over from other donors' samples. The CDR3 runs from the conserved cysteine through the conserved F or W. The D gene is left open where the match is weak. Clone size, where shown, is once, few, many, or a class for clones that have expanded.

>TRBD2|16|TRBV28|NA|TRBJ2-2
CASSLASGRATGELFF
TGTGCCAGCAGTTTAGCTAGCGGGAGGGCCACCGGGGAGCTGTTTTTT
>NA|15|TRBV19|NA|TRBJ1-5
CASSRAGGRGQPQHF
TGTGCCAGTAGTAGGGCCGGGGGGCGCGGTCAGCCCCAGCATTTT
>TRBD1|16|TRBV4-1|few|TRBJ1-5
CASSQTTGGPNQPQHF
TGCGCCAGCAGCCAAACTACAGGGGGACCCAATCAGCCCCAGCATTTT
>NA|15|TRBV2|NA|TRBJ2-3
CASSPGVSSTDTQYF
TGTGCCAGCAGCCCCGGTGTCTCTTCCACAGATACGCAGTATTTT
>NA|13|TRBV9|NA|TRBJ2-2
CASSGRLTGELFF
TGTGCCAGCAGCGGAAGGTTAACCGGGGAGCTGTTTTTT
>NA|13|TRBV6-4|NA|TRBJ2-1
CASRGPRFGEQFF
TGTGCCAGCAGGGGACCGCGGTTTGGTGAGCAGTTCTTC
>NA|13|TRBV4-1|NA|TRBJ2-5
CASSQRSEETQYF
TGCGCCAGCAGCCAACGGTCTGAAGAGACCCAGTACTTC
>NA|15|TRBV10-3|NA|TRBJ2-7
CAISEVKTDYYEQYF
TGTGCCATCTCTGAGGTCAAGACAGATTACTACGAGCAGTACTTC
>NA|14|TRBV10-1|NA|TRBJ2-7
CASSEGPWPYEQYF
TGCGCCAGCAGTGAAGGCCCCTGGCCCTACGAGCAGTACTTC
>TRBD1|13|TRBV4-1|NA|TRBJ2-7
CASSQGTGDEQYF
TGCGCCAGCAGCCAAGGGACAGGGGACGAGCAGTACTTC
>NA|13|TRBV28|NA|TRBJ2-1
CASSLVSYNEQFF
TGTGCCAGCAGTTTGGTCAGCTACAATGAGCAGTTCTTC
>TRBD1|15|TRBV5-1|NA|TRBJ2-7
CASSLVAGGEYEQYF
TGCGCCAGCAGCTTGGTGGCAGGGGGCGAATACGAGCAGTACTTC
>NA|14|TRBV19|NA|TRBJ2-2
CASQPYQNTGELFF
TGTGCCAGTCAACCATATCAGAACACCGGGGAGCTGTTTTTT
>NA|14|TRBV14|NA|TRBJ2-3
CASSQQGSTDTQYF
TGTGCCAGCAGCCAACAGGGTAGCACAGATACGCAGTATTTT
>NA|16|TRBV12-5|once|TRBJ2-1
CASGLAGGISYNEQFF
TGTGCTAGTGGTTTGGCCGGGGGTATCTCCTACAATGAGCAGTTCTTC
>TRBD1|17|TRBV19|NA|TRBJ1-4
CASSLRTGIIIGEKLFF
TGTGCCAGTAGTCTCCGGACAGGGATAATCATAGGGGAAAAACTGTTTTTT
>NA|17|TRBV28|once|TRBJ2-3
CASSPVELGFLTDTQYF
TGTGCCAGCAGCCCCGTGGAGCTCGGTTTTCTCACAGATACGCAGTATTTT
>NA|13|TRBV7-3|NA|TRBJ2-2
CASSLLHTGELFF
TGTGCCAGCAGCTTACTGCACACCGGGGAGCTGTTTTTT
>NA|17|TRBV5-1|NA|TRBJ2-7
CASSLERTVLDSYEQYF
TGCGCCAGCAGCTTGGAGCGGACAGTCCTGGATTCCTACGAGCAGTACTTC
>TRBD1|16|TRBV4-1|NA|TRBJ2-2
CASSPGQALNTGELFF
TGCGCCAGCAGCCCCGGACAGGCGTTGAACACCGGGGAGCTGTTTTTT
>NA|14|TRBV4-1|NA|TRBJ1-3
CASSQEEGLNTIYF
TGCGCCAGCAGCCAAGAAGAAGGGTTAAACACCATATATTTT
>TRBD1|15|TRBV28|NA|TRBJ2-1
CASRPGTGFYNEQFF
TGTGCCAGCAGACCCGGGACAGGATTTTACAATGAGCAGTTCTTC
>NA|19|TRBV27|NA|TRBJ1-5
CASSLLGAGREFSNQPQHF
TGTGCCAGCAGTTTATTAGGCGCGGGCAGGGAGTTTAGCAATCAGCCCCAGCATTTT
>NA|15|TRBV4-2|few|TRBJ1-5
CASSQVGFPSEPQHF
TGTGCCAGCAGCCAAGTTGGCTTCCCTTCGGAGCCCCAGCATTTT
>NA|14|TRBV2|few|TRBJ1-3
CARRTELSGNTIYF
TGTGCCAGAAGGACGGAGCTCTCTGGAAACACCATATATTTT
>NA|15|TRBV11-2|NA|TRBJ2-1
CASSLGAGPYNEQFF
TGTGCCAGCAGCTTAGGGGCAGGGCCCTACAATGAGCAGTTCTTC
>TRBD2|17|TRBV28|NA|TRBJ2-1
CASSPALRGRAGDEQFF
TGTGCCAGCAGCCCCGCCCTGCGAGGGAGGGCCGGAGATGAGCAGTTCTTC
>NA|13|TRBV4-1|once|TRBJ2-7
CASSLIFGYEQYF
TGCGCCAGCAGCCTAATTTTTGGGTACGAGCAGTACTTC
>NA|12|TRBV9|few|TRBJ2-1
CASSPPNNEQFF
TGTGCCAGCAGCCCCCCCAACAATGAGCAGTTCTTC
>NA|15|TRBV5-1|NA|TRBJ2-7
CASSEVQGGHYEQYF
TGCGCCAGCAGCGAAGTTCAGGGGGGACACTACGAGCAGTACTTC
>TRBD2|16|TRBV4-1|NA|TRBJ2-1
CASSQGLAGLYNEQFF
TGCGCCAGCAGCCAAGGGCTAGCGGGACTATACAATGAGCAGTTCTTC
>NA|14|TRBV5-1|NA|TRBJ1-2
CASSPWVDNYGYTF
TGCGCCAGCAGCCCGTGGGTGGACAACTATGGCTACACCTTC
>TRBD2|18|TRBV7-9|NA|TRBJ2-1
CASSSPRYTSGNYNEQFF
TGTGCCAGCAGCTCCCCAAGATACACTAGCGGAAATTACAATGAGCAGTTCTTC
>TRBD1|14|TRBV2|once|TRBJ1-5
CASRGTGGHQPQHF
TGTGCCAGCAGAGGGACAGGGGGGCATCAGCCCCAGCATTTT